This T cell receptor beta chain emerged from a study of blood T cell repertoires in COVID-19. The CDR3 sequence is 13 residues long. V was pared by 7 bases and J by 0 bases, with 13 bases between. Per germline, CDR1 GTSNPN and CDR2 SVGIG (reference sequence). The protocol was immunoSEQ multiplex PCR, while the TCRdb copy is restricted to in-frame clones and leaves out a portion. The sample holds roughly 160,000 clones; around 84% are singletons and the top ten take approximately 1.1%. The source of this sequence is a man aged 35 to 55 with acute or convalescent COVID-19. The chain is built from TRBV30 and TRBJ2-7; no clear D. Material for sequencing was peripheral blood. The CDR3 region has the DNA TGTGCCTACGACACGAGCTTCTCCTACGAGCAGTACTTC. This encodes CAYDTSFSYEQYF.